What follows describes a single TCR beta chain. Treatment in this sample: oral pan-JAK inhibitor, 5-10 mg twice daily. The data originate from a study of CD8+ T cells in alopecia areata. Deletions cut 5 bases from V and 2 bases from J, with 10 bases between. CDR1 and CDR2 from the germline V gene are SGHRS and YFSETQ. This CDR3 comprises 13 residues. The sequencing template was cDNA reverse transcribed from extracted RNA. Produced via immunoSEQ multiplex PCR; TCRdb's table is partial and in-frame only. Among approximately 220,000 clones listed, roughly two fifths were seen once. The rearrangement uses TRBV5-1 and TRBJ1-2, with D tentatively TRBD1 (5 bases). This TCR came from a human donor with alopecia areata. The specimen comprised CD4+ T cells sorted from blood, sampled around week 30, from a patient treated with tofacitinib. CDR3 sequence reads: CASRIGENYGYTF. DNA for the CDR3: TGCGCCAGCAGGATAGGGGAGAACTATGGCTACACCTTC.